These 9 T cell receptor beta chains came from one sample sequenced in a study of OX40 agonist ivuxolimab in advanced cancers. Assay used: immunoSEQ multiplex PCR; TCRdb lists only in-frame clones, some missing. The table shows tens of thousands of clones, with about 82% occurring only once. Sequencing used CD4+ or CD8+ T cells sorted from blood, obtained in a trial of the OX40 agonist ivuxolimab. The receptors come from an adult with an advanced solid tumor such as melanoma, head and neck, liver or kidney cancer.

The genes are TRBV11-3 and TRBJ2-1; D is perhaps TRBD2 (5 bases). Germline V lookup: CDR1 SGHNT, CDR2 YENEEA. V was shortened by 0 bases and J by 5 bases, with 8 bases between the two germline ends. CDR3 size: 14 residues. The chain's CDR3 is CASSLDRGNNEQFF. The CDR3, as DNA: TGTGCCAGCAGCTTAGATCGGGGTAACAATGAGCAGTTCTTC.

This clone was counted once. V is TRBV7-9 and J is TRBJ1-4; the D is unclear. Germline V gene data show CDR1 as SEHNR and CDR2 as FQNEAQ (reference sequence). The CDR3 consists of 16 residues. V gave up 5 bases and J gave up 2 bases, with 15 bases separating them. The CDR3 nucleotides are TGTGCCAGCAGCACCCCCCTTGGAGGGACTAATGAAAAACTGTTTTTT. Protein product: CASSTPLGGTNEKLFF.

The V gene is TRBV10-3, the J gene TRBJ2-3, with D unresolved. Trimming pared 2 bases from V and 2 bases from J, leaving 8 bases between. Germline CDR1 reads ENHRY; CDR2 reads SYGVKD. The CDR3 spans 14 residues. Here the CDR3 reads CAISEGIATDTQYF. For the CDR3, the DNA is TGTGCCATCAGTGAGGGAATAGCCACAGATACGCAGTATTTT.

The CDR3 loop reads CASSLSGSGNNEQFF. CDR3 coding DNA: TGTGCCAGCAGTTTAAGCGGGAGCGGAAACAATGAGCAGTTCTTC. The chain is built from TRBV28 and TRBJ2-1; TRBD2 aligns across 8 bases. J lost 5 bases, V lost 2 bases, and 5 bases had no gene match. From germline, CDR1 is MDHEN and CDR2 SYDVKM. This CDR3 comprises 15 residues.

The chain employs TRBV6-5 and TRBJ2-7, with TRBD2 matching 8 bases. With V trimmed by 2 bases and J by 10 bases, 10 bases remained unmatched. CDR1 is MNHEY, CDR2 SVGAGI, per germline. This CDR3 region has 14 residues. CDR3 DNA sequence: TGTGCCAGCAGTTACCCGGCTGCGGGAGGATTCCAGTACTTC. This encodes CASSYPAAGGFQYF.

The chain carries TRBV7-9 and TRBJ1-4; D unclear. Trimming shortened V by 2 bases and J by 2 bases, and 9 bases separated the two germline ends. The germline V gene has CDR1 SEHNR and CDR2 FQNEAQ (reference sequence). The CDR3 runs to 15 residues. CDR3 sequence reads: CASSLPLGTNEKLFF. In nucleotides, the CDR3 is TGTGCCAGCAGCTTACCCCTTGGGACTAATGAAAAACTGTTTTTT.

This clone turned up a few times. The chain couples TRBV27 to TRBJ2-5; TRBD1 matches at 11 bases. J gave up 4 bases and V 6 bases, and 19 bases lay outside the gene matches. This CDR3 comprises 19 residues. CDR1 is MNHEY and CDR2 is SMNVEV in the germline V gene (reference sequence). CDR3 nucleotide sequence: TGTGCCAGCAGGCCAAGGCTCGGGACAGGGGGGAGAGAAGGAGAGACCCAGTACTTC. Its protein product is CASRPRLGTGGREGETQYF.

The CDR3 DNA is TGTGCCAGCAGCGCAATCACCGGGGAGCTGTTTTTT. This encodes CASSAITGELFF. This sequence joins TRBV9 and TRBJ2-2; D is unresolved. The CDR3 runs 12 residues. V was clipped by 3 bases and J by 4 bases, with 4 bases between them. From germline, CDR1 is SGDLS and CDR2 YYNGEE.

This clone was counted a single time. The chain joins TRBV5-1 to TRBJ1-1; 7 bases agree with TRBD1. V lost 6 bases, J lost 11 bases, and 13 bases stayed unmatched. The CDR3 covers 13 residues. Germline CDR1 reads SGHRS; CDR2 reads YFSETQ. In DNA, the CDR3 is TGCGCCAGCATCCCCCCAGGGGGACGTTATGCTTTCTTT. Amino acid sequence: CASIPPGGRYAFF.